This TCR beta chain was sequenced during a study of cytomegalovirus exposure and HLA in healthy donors. Study-wide context: Assignment to the Caucasian-associated ancestry cluster applied to approximately 79% of the approximately 400 genotyped donors.

V was shortened by 0 bases and J by 7 bases, with 7 bases between the two germline ends. This CDR3 has 13 residues. From germline, CDR1 is SGHTA and CDR2 FQGNSA. Points on this clone: The target antigen is unknown.

The study ran its PCR with 60 Vbeta and 13 Jbeta primers. Per the study methods: Some 11 million shared chains were among the roughly 80 million unique TCR beta chains that a later analysis counted. Produced via immunoSEQ multiplex PCR; TCRdb's table is partial and in-frame only. That table furnishes V, J and clone size, whereas the DNA furnished D and trimming. The table lists about 160,000 clones, around 68% of them singletons. Overall study results and limits: As immune exposure information, only CMV serostatus was available. Rare sequences made up most TCRs, while some public TCRs were found in many donors.

This chain uses TRBV7-2 with TRBJ1-5; D gene uncertain. The source material was PBMCs. The sequence was collected from a man in his fifties in good health and CMV-seronegative. Here the CDR3 reads CASSLAREQPQHF. The CDR3 DNA reads as TGTGCCAGCAGCTTAGCGCGTGAACAGCCCCAGCATTTT.